A single T cell receptor (beta chain) is shown here with its context. A Seattle source enrolled patients during active infection and followed them longitudinally. The data belong to a study of blood T cell repertoires in COVID-19. About the study: Spain, Italy and the United States supplied samples that represented acute and convalescent COVID-19. PBMCs, B-cell-depleted T cells, or T cells provided the cDNA or gDNA that made up the material.

Libraries were prepared by immunoSEQ multiplex PCR; TCRdb keeps only in-frame clonotypes and omits some of them. The sample comprises around 60,000 clones, around 70% of which are singletons, and more than 4% rests with the top ten. The V and J ends lost 2 bases and 8 bases, in that order; junction bases with no gene match: 7. This CDR3 has 15 amino acids. CDR1 is SNHLY and CDR2 is FYNNEI in the germline V gene. The sequence derives from a woman in her seventies with COVID-19, enrolled during active disease. The sample consisted of peripheral blood. The rearrangement links TRBV2 to TRBJ2-1; 9 nucleotides agree with TRBD1. The chain's CDR3 is CASSETGGALDEQFF. The CDR3 bases are TGTGCCAGCAGTGAAACAGGGGGCGCCCTGGATGAGCAGTTCTTC.